This TCR beta chain was captured in a study of preoperative IRX-2 immunotherapy in early breast cancer. Treatment specified: preoperative locoregional IRX-2 cytokine immunotherapy. Samples came from a phase Ib trial of preoperative locoregional IRX-2 cytokine immunotherapy. This clone was observed once. The data were produced by immunoSEQ multiplex PCR, yet TCRdb's version contains in-frame clones alone and is incomplete. The sample has roughly 25,000 clones, more than 80% seen once; the top ten hold roughly 9%. The CDR3 sequence is 14 residues long. V lost 5 bases, J lost 1 base, and 10 bases lay in between. CDR1 and CDR2 from the germline V gene are LGHNA and YSLEER.

The receptor comes from a human donor with breast cancer. The rearrangement links TRBV4-3 to TRBJ2-3; weak D call: TRBD1 (5 bases). The specimen comprised tumor tissue, sampled after IRX-2 immunotherapy. The CDR3 loop is CASSRLTGTDTQYF. Here the CDR3 DNA reads TGCGCCAGCAGCAGATTGACAGGCACAGATACGCAGTATTTT.